Included here is one T cell receptor (beta chain) sequence, with context. As processed by the authors: Reference gene primer amplification gave estimated nucleated cell counts. Sequencing was performed with immunoSEQ multiplex PCR; in TCRdb, only in-frame clones are kept and a portion is missing. The V and J calls and clone size are taken from that table; D and trimming were inferred from the DNA. The repertoire holds roughly 200,000 clones, nearly 90% seen once, with 0.62% in the top ten. The sample belongs to a study of blood T cell repertoires in COVID-19. Whole-study context: The United States, Italy and Spain supplied acute and convalescent COVID-19 samples.

Per the germline V gene, CDR1 is MNHEY and CDR2 is SVGEGT. V gave up 5 bases and J gave up 4 bases, with 4 bases separating them. The CDR3 contains 11 residues. The V call is TRBV6-2 or TRBV6-3, the J call TRBJ2-3; the D is unclear. Sample: peripheral blood. This TCR came from a man aged 45 to 65 with acute or convalescent COVID-19. This CDR3 reads CASSVADTQYF. The CDR3 DNA reads as TGTGCCAGCAGTGTCGCAGATACGCAGTATTTT.